The clone carrying this TCR beta chain has only a few counts. The sample comes from a study of T cells and Merkel cell carcinoma outcomes. Data came from immunoSEQ multiplex PCR; TCRdb stores just in-frame clones and leaves some out. The data hold 15,000 to 16,000 clones, with roughly 79% observed a single time. Material: tumor tissue from Merkel cell carcinoma. This receptor was identified in a human donor with Merkel cell carcinoma.

In DNA, the CDR3 is TGTGCCAGCAGGGGGTCCGGGAACACTGAAGCTTTCTTT. Amino acids: CASRGSGNTEAFF. The V call is TRBV2, the J call TRBJ1-1, with unresolved D. Germline CDR1 reads SNHLY; CDR2 reads FYNNEI. The CDR3 is made up of 13 amino acids. V was trimmed by 6 bases and J by 1 base, leaving 9 bases between them.